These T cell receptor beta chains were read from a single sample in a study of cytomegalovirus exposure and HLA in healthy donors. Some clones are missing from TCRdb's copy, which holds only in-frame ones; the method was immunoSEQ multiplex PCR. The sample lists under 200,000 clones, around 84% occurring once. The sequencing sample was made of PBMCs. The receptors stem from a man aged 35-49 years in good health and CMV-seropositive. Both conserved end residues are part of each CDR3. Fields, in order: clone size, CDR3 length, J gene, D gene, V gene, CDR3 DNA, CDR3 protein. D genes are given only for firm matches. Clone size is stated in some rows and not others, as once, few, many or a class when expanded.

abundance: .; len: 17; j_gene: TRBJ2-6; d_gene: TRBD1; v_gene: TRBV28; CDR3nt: TGTGCCAGCAGTCCGTGGACAGGGGGGACTAGTGGCGACGTCCTGACTTTC; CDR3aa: CASSPWTGGTSGDVLTF
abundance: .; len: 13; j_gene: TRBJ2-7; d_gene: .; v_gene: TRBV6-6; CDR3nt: TGTGCCAGCACCTCTAGCGACTCCTACGAGCAGTACTTC; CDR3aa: CASTSSDSYEQYF
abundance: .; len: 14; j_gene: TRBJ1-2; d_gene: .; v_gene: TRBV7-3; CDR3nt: TGTGCCAGCAGCCCCGGGCCATCCGGCGGGGGCTACACCTTC; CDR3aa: CASSPGPSGGGYTF
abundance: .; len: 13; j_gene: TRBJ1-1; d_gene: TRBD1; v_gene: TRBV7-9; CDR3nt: TGTGCCAGCACCTTCAGGGGGACCACTGAAGCTTTCTTT; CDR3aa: CASTFRGTTEAFF
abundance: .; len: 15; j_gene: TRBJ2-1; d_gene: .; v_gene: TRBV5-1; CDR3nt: TGCGCCAGCAGCTTGGCTGTTAGGGGGATCAATGAGCAGTTCTTC; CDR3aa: CASSLAVRGINEQFF
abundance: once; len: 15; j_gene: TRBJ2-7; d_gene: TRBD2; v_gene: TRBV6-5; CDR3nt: TGTGCCAGCAGCCCGGGACTAGCGGGGAATTACGAGCAGTACTTC; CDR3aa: CASSPGLAGNYEQYF
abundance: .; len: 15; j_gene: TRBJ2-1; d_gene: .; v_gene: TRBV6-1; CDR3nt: TGTGCCAGCAGTCTCACAGGGCGCCGCACCAATGAGCAGTTCTTC; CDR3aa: CASSLTGRRTNEQFF
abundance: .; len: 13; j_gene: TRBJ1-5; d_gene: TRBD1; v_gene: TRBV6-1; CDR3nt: TGTGCCAGCAGGGCGGGACAGGGTCAGCCCCAGCATTTT; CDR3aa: CASRAGQGQPQHF
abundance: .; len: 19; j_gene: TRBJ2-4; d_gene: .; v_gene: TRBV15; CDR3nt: TGTGCCACCAGCAGAGGTCGGGGATCCGATGCCCTAGCCAAAAACATTCAGTACTTC; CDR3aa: CATSRGRGSDALAKNIQYF
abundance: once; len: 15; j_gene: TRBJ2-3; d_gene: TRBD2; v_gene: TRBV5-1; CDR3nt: TGCGCCAGCAGCGCGGGAGGCCCTAGCACAGATACGCAGTATTTT; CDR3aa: CASSAGGPSTDTQYF
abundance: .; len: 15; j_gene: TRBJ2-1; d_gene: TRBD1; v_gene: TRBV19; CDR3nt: TGTGCCAGTAGTATAGGGGACAGGGGGCTATGGGAGCAGTTCTTC; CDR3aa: CASSIGDRGLWEQFF
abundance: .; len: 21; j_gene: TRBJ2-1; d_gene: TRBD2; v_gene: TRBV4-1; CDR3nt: TGCGCCAGCAGTCGGGACCCCCCTATGGTCGGGAGGGTACGGGCAAACAATGAGCAGTTCTTC; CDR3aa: CASSRDPPMVGRVRANNEQFF
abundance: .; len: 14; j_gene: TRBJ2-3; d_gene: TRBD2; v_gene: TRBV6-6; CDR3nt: TGTGCCAGCAGTGATAGCGGGAGAGGGGATACGCAGTATTTT; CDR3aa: CASSDSGRGDTQYF
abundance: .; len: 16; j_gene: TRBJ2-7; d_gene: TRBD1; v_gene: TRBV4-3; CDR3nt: TGCGCCAGCAGCCCCCAGGGACAGGGACCCTCCTACGAGCAGTACTTC; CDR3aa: CASSPQGQGPSYEQYF
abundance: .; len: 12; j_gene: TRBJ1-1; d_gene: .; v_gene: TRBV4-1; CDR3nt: TGCGCCAGCAGCTATACCGGGAGTGAAGCTTTCTTT; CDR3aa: CASSYTGSEAFF
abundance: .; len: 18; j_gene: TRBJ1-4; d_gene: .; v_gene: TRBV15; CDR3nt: TGTGCCACCAGCAGAACCTCCTTATCTGGGGCCCCTAATGAAAAACTGTTTTTT; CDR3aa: CATSRTSLSGAPNEKLFF
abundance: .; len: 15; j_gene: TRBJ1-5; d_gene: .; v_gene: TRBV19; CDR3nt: TGTGCCACAACCGACCAGGGTGTTAGCAATCAGCCCCAGCATTTT; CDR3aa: CATTDQGVSNQPQHF
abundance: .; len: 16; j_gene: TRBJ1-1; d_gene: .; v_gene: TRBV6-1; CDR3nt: TGTGCCAGCAGTGGGCAGACTAAAAACAAGAACACTGAAGCTTTCTTT; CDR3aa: CASSGQTKNKNTEAFF
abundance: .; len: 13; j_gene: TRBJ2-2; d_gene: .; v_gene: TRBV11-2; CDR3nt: TGTGCCAGCAGCCCTCTAGGCACCGGGGAGCTGTTTTTT; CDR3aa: CASSPLGTGELFF
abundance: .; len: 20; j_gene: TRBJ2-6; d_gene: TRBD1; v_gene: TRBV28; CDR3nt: TGTGCCAGCAGACACCGCCTCGGGACAGGGGACTTAGGTGGGGCCAACGTCCTGACTTTC; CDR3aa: CASRHRLGTGDLGGANVLTF
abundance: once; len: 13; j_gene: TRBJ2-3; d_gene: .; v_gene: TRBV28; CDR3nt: TGTGCCAGCAGTTTAGAGTCGGTTGGTACGCAGTATTTT; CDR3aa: CASSLESVGTQYF
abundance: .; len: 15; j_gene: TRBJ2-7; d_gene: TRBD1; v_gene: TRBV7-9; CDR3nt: TGTGCCAGCAGCTCACCGGACAGGGGGAATCCCGAGCAGTACTTC; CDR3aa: CASSSPDRGNPEQYF
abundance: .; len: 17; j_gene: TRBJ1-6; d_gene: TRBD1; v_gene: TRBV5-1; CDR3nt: TGCGCCAGCAGCGAAATAGGGGGCTCCTATTATAATTCACCCCTCCACTTT; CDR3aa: CASSEIGGSYYNSPLHF
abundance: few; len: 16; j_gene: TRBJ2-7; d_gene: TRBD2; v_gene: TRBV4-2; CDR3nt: TGTGCCAGCAGCCAAGAGGGAGGGACTAGCGGGGGCGAGCAGTACTTC; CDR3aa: CASSQEGGTSGGEQYF
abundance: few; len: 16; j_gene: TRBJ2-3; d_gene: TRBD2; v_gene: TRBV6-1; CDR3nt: TGTGCCAGCAGTGAAGCGGGGCTAGCGGGGGTGGATACGCAGTATTTT; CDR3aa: CASSEAGLAGVDTQYF
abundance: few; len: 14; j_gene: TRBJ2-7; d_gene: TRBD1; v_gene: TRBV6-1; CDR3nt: TGTGCCAGCCGAACGGGACAGGCTACCTACGAGCAGTACTTC; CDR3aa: CASRTGQATYEQYF
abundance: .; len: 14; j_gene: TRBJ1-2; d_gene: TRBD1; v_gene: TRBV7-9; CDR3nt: TGTTGCAGCAGCCCGCAGGACAGGGACTATGGCTACACCTTC; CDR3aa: CCSSPQDRDYGYTF
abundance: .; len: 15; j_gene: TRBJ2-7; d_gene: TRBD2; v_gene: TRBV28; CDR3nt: TGTGCCAGCAACCGACCAGCGGGATCCTCCTACGAGCAGTACTTC; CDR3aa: CASNRPAGSSYEQYF
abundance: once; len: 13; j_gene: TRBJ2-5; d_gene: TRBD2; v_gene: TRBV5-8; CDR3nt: TGTGCCAGCAGCACCGGACTAGCGGAGACCCAGTACTTC; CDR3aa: CASSTGLAETQYF
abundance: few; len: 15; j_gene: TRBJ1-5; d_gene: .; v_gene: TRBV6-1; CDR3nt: TGTGCCAGCACAGGGAGGGAGTATAGCAATCAGCCCCAGCATTTT; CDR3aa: CASTGREYSNQPQHF
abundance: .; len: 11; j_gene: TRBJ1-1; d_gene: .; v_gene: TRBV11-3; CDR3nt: TGTGCCAGCAGCGAGGGGGCTGAAGCTTTCTTT; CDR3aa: CASSEGAEAFF
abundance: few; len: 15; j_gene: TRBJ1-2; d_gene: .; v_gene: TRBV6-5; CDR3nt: TGTGCCAGCAGTTACTCGATTTCCCCTCCGGTCGGCTACACCTTC; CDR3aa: CASSYSISPPVGYTF
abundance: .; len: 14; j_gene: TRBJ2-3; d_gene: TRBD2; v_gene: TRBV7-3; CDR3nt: TGTGCCAGCAGCCTTAGCGGGATGGGAGATACGCAGTATTTT; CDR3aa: CASSLSGMGDTQYF
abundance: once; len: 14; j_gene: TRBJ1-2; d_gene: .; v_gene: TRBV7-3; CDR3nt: TGTGCCAGCAGCTTAGGCGGGGCGAACTATGGCTACACCTTC; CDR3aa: CASSLGGANYGYTF
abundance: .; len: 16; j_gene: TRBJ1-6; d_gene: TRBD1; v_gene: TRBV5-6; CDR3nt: TGTGCCAGCGCTCTCCGTGGGACAGCACTTATTGGGGCCCTCCACTTT; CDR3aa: CASALRGTALIGALHF